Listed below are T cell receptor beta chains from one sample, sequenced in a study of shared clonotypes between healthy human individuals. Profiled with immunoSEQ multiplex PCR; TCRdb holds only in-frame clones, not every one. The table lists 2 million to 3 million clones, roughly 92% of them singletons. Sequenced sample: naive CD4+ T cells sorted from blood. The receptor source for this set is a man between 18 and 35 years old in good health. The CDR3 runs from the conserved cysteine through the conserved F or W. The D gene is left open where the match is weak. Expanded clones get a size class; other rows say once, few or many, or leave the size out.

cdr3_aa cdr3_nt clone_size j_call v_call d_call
CASSVIRVVKYGYTF TGTGCCAGCAGTGTCATCAGGGTGGTCAAGTATGGCTACACCTTC NA TRBJ1-2 TRBV6-4 NA
CASSLPQGQGYTF TGTGCCAGCAGTCTACCTCAGGGTCAGGGCTACACCTTC few TRBJ1-2 TRBV28 NA
CAGRGQNREKLFF TGTGCCGGGAGGGGGCAGAACAGGGAAAAACTGTTTTTT NA TRBJ1-4 TRBV28 TRBD1
CSVDWGRVGGYTF TGCAGCGTTGACTGGGGCAGGGTAGGAGGCTACACCTTC NA TRBJ1-2 TRBV29-1 NA
CASSTTSGGLQEQFF TGTGCCAGCAGCACGACTAGCGGGGGACTTCAGGAGCAGTTCTTC NA TRBJ2-1 TRBV6-5 TRBD2
CAKGSDKETQYF TGTGCTAAGGGCAGCGACAAAGAGACCCAGTACTTC NA TRBJ2-5 TRBV12-5 NA
CASSLGTGNTEAFF TGCGCCAGCAGCTTAGGGACGGGGAACACTGAAGCTTTCTTT NA TRBJ1-1 TRBV5-1 NA
CASGESLKGGYTF TGCGCCTCCGGGGAGTCCTTGAAGGGTGGCTACACCTTC NA TRBJ1-2 TRBV5-1 NA
CASSQDGGNQPQHF TGCGCCAGCAGCCAAGATGGGGGCAATCAGCCCCAGCATTTT NA TRBJ1-5 TRBV4-3 NA
CASSILENTGELFF TGTGCCAGTAGTATCCTGGAAAACACCGGGGAGCTGTTTTTT NA TRBJ2-2 TRBV19 NA
CASTRGGGTNYGYTF TGTGCCAGCACTAGGGGAGGGGGGACTAACTATGGCTACACCTTC NA TRBJ1-2 TRBV11-2 NA
CASSRRGDPGNQPQHF TGTGCCAGCAGCCGGAGGGGGGACCCGGGCAATCAGCCCCAGCATTTT NA TRBJ1-5 TRBV5-6 NA
CSASDQRTFF TGCAGTGCTAGCGACCAGCGAACTTTCTTT NA TRBJ1-1 TRBV20-1 NA
CASSRLGTVSTDTQYF TGTGCCAGTAGCCGCTTGGGGACAGTATCCACAGATACGCAGTATTTT NA TRBJ2-3 TRBV19 TRBD1
CASGLSASHYNEQFF TGTGCTAGTGGTTTGTCGGCTAGCCACTACAATGAGCAGTTCTTC NA TRBJ2-1 TRBV12-5 NA
CASSPLLAGLQETQYF TGTGCCAGCTCACCATTACTAGCGGGACTCCAAGAGACCCAGTACTTC once TRBJ2-5 TRBV18 TRBD2
CASSVLASSYNEQFF TGTGCCAGCAGTGTACTAGCGAGCTCCTACAATGAGCAGTTCTTC NA TRBJ2-1 TRBV2 TRBD2
CASSLGAIGRSPLHF TGTGCCAGCAGCTTAGGGGCTATTGGGAGGTCACCCCTCCACTTT NA TRBJ1-6 TRBV11-2 NA
CASSPPTQGALAGELFF TGTGCCAGCTCACCACCAACTCAGGGGGCGCTCGCCGGGGAGCTGTTTTTT NA TRBJ2-2 TRBV18 TRBD1
CASSPLANTEAFF TGTGCCAGCTCACCACTGGCGAACACTGAAGCTTTCTTT NA TRBJ1-1 TRBV18 NA
CASSEVAYQPQHF TGTGCCAGCAGTGAAGTGGCCTATCAGCCCCAGCATTTT NA TRBJ1-5 TRBV2 NA
CASRKTGGSYEQYF TGTGCCAGCAGGAAGACAGGGGGGTCCTACGAGCAGTACTTC NA TRBJ2-7 TRBV2 TRBD1
CASSHDRGDYNEQFF TGTGCCAGCAGCCACGACAGGGGAGACTACAATGAGCAGTTCTTC NA TRBJ2-1 TRBV7-2 TRBD1
CAISEELTGVTYNEQFF TGTGCCATCAGTGAGGAGTTGACGGGAGTCACCTACAATGAGCAGTTCTTC NA TRBJ2-1 TRBV10-3 NA
CASSYANGPGNTIYF TGTGCCAGCAGTTATGCAAATGGGCCAGGAAACACCATATATTTT NA TRBJ1-3 TRBV6-5 NA
CASSQSAVYGYTF TGTGCCAGCAGCCAGAGTGCCGTCTATGGCTACACCTTC NA TRBJ1-2 TRBV5-6 NA
CASSELTGAFGETQYF TGTGCCAGCAGTGAATTGACAGGGGCTTTCGGAGAGACCCAGTACTTC NA TRBJ2-5 TRBV2 TRBD1
CASSPRVGGDSYNSPLHF TGTGCCAGCAGTCCCCGGGTTGGGGGCGACTCCTATAATTCACCCCTCCACTTT once TRBJ1-6 TRBV27 NA
CASSPDLREKLFF TGTGCCAGCTCACCAGATTTGCGGGAAAAACTGTTTTTT once TRBJ1-4 TRBV18 NA
CASSLMGNSPLHF TGTGCCAGCAGCCTGATGGGTAATTCACCCCTCCACTTT NA TRBJ1-6 TRBV14 NA
CASSFLEPGQGLNEQYF TGTGCCAGCAGCTTCCTAGAACCGGGACAGGGTCTCAACGAGCAGTACTTC NA TRBJ2-7 TRBV5-6 TRBD1
CAWRIGAPSYNEQFF TGTGCCTGGCGGATAGGTGCCCCCTCCTACAATGAGCAGTTCTTC NA TRBJ2-1 TRBV30 NA
CASSLEEAPGELFF TGTGCCAGCAGCTTAGAAGAGGCGCCCGGGGAGCTGTTTTTT once TRBJ2-2 TRBV7-9 NA
CASSPSRGWKAFF TGTGCCAGCAGTCCCTCTAGGGGCTGGAAAGCTTTCTTT many TRBJ1-1 TRBV6-1 NA
CASSREWGGSEKLFF TGTGCCAGCAGCCGGGAGTGGGGAGGAAGTGAAAAACTGTTTTTT NA TRBJ1-4 TRBV5-5 NA
CASSGARAGDQPQHF TGTGCCAGTAGTGGGGCCCGGGCCGGGGATCAGCCCCAGCATTTT NA TRBJ1-5 TRBV19 NA
CSAVGSYEQYF TGCAGCGCAGTCGGCAGCTACGAGCAGTACTTC NA TRBJ2-7 TRBV29-1 NA
CASSPRAGASYNEQFF TGTGCCAGCAGCCCTCGAGCGGGGGCCTCTTACAATGAGCAGTTCTTC NA TRBJ2-1 TRBV11-1 TRBD2
CASSTSRNSNQPQHF TGTGCCAGTAGTACCTCAAGAAATAGCAATCAGCCCCAGCATTTT NA TRBJ1-5 TRBV19 NA
CASSYSVGMNTEAFF TGTGCCAGCAGTTACTCGGTCGGCATGAACACTGAAGCTTTCTTT NA TRBJ1-1 TRBV6-5 NA
CASSTGTGRVSPLHF TGTGCCAGCAGTACCGGGACAGGGCGTGTTTCACCCCTCCACTTT once TRBJ1-6 TRBV6-5 TRBD1
CASSFRLTGNSPLHF TGTGCCAGCAGTTTCCGATTGACCGGAAATTCACCCCTCCACTTT NA TRBJ1-6 TRBV6-5 NA
CASTRREANSPLHF TGTGCCAGCACGAGGAGGGAGGCGAATTCACCCCTCCACTTT NA TRBJ1-6 TRBV6-1 NA
CATTGQQNTEAFF TGTGCCACTACGGGACAGCAGAACACTGAAGCTTTCTTT few TRBJ1-1 TRBV2 TRBD1
CASSELSGQGAYNEQFF TGTGCCAGCAGTGAACTATCCGGACAGGGGGCGTACAATGAGCAGTTCTTC NA TRBJ2-1 TRBV6-1 TRBD1
CASSARQEMNTEAFF TGTGCCAGCAGCGCCCGACAGGAGATGAACACTGAAGCTTTCTTT NA TRBJ1-1 TRBV9 NA
CASSLSRDRLLMNTEAFF TGTGCCAGCAGCTTATCCCGGGACAGATTATTAATGAACACTGAAGCTTTCTTT NA TRBJ1-1 TRBV7-8 TRBD1
CASSLSGGWQETQYF TGTGCCAGCAGCTTATCGGGGGGCTGGCAAGAGACCCAGTACTTC NA TRBJ2-5 TRBV7-2 NA
CASSLGQDSNSPLHF TGTGCCAGCTCACTGGGACAGGACTCCAATTCACCCCTCCACTTT NA TRBJ1-6 TRBV18 TRBD1
CASSPVKWGLSSYEQYF TGTGCCAGCAGCCCAGTCAAGTGGGGCTTAAGCTCCTACGAGCAGTACTTC NA TRBJ2-7 TRBV9 NA
CASSLIVGEETQYF TGTGCCAGCAGTTTGATAGTAGGGGAAGAGACCCAGTACTTC once TRBJ2-5 TRBV28 NA
CASSFGDRGFYEQYF TGTGCCAGCAGTTTCGGGGACAGGGGTTTCTACGAGCAGTACTTC once TRBJ2-7 TRBV28 TRBD1
CASSQPGTANTEAFF TGTGCCAGCAGCCAACCTGGGACCGCAAACACTGAAGCTTTCTTT NA TRBJ1-1 TRBV14 NA
CASSPGQSNQPQHF TGTGCCAGCAGTCCGGGACAAAGCAATCAGCCCCAGCATTTT NA TRBJ1-5 TRBV2 NA
CASSTPSLGGNEQYF TGCGCCAGCAGCACTCCTAGCTTGGGGGGAAACGAGCAGTACTTC NA TRBJ2-7 TRBV4-1 NA
CASSRANTGELFF TGTGCCAGCTCGAGGGCGAACACCGGGGAGCTGTTTTTT NA TRBJ2-2 TRBV18 NA
CASSLTAETQYF TGCGCCAGCAGCTTAACAGCGGAGACCCAGTACTTC NA TRBJ2-5 TRBV5-1 NA
CASSELDRDNSPLHF TGTGCCAGCAGTGAATTAGACAGAGATAATTCACCCCTCCACTTT NA TRBJ1-6 TRBV25-1 NA
CASSLGGQGPNTEAFF TGCGCCAGCAGCTTGGGGGGGCAGGGGCCGAACACTGAAGCTTTCTTT NA TRBJ1-1 TRBV5-1 NA
CASSYSENTEAFF TGTGCCAGCAGTTATTCAGAGAACACTGAAGCTTTCTTT NA TRBJ1-1 TRBV6-5 NA